A selection of T cell receptor beta chains follows, all from one sample in a study of T-cell reconstitution after alpha-beta-depleted transplantation in children. MiXCR, run by TCRdb on the PCR reads, gives a single entry per CDR3 protein. The table lists hundreds of thousands of distinct CDR3 sequences, 15% to 20% of them singletons, with roughly 4.8% in the top ten. Sample: PBMCs, mostly from graft donor cells, taken 360 days after TCRalphabeta/CD19-depleted stem cell transplant. The source is a male patient aged 10-17 years who had a stem cell transplant for acute lymphoblastic leukemia, so the T cells may come from the graft donor. Both conserved end residues are part of each CDR3. Each record gives: CDR3 protein, CDR3 DNA, J gene, clone size, D gene, V gene. D genes are given only for firm matches. Clone size is stated in some rows and not others, as once, few, many or a class when expanded.

CDR3: CASSQVIAGGQETQYF
DNA: TGCGCCAGCAGCCAAGTGATAGCGGGAGGTCAAGAGACCCAGTACTTC
J: TRBJ2-5
size: few
D: TRBD2
V: TRBV4-1

CDR3: CASSEGGLREQYF
DNA: TGTGCCAGCAGTGAAGGGGGACTGCGCGAGCAGTACTTC
J: TRBJ2-7
size: NA
D: NA
V: TRBV25-1

CDR3: CASSFQGTSWYEQFF
DNA: TGTGCCAGCAGTTTCCAGGGGACGAGTTGGTATGAGCAGTTCTTC
J: TRBJ2-1
size: NA
D: NA
V: TRBV12-3/TRBV12-4

CDR3: CASSLGPSGNNEQFF
DNA: TGTGCCAGCAGCTTAGGTCCTAGCGGGAACAATGAGCAGTTCTTC
J: TRBJ2-1
size: few
D: TRBD2
V: TRBV7-6

CDR3: CASSFGRQGDSYEQYF
DNA: TGTGCCAGCAGCTTTGGGCGGCAGGGGGATTCCTACGAGCAGTACTTC
J: TRBJ2-7
size: NA
D: TRBD1
V: TRBV13

CDR3: CASSLSPEGHEQYF
DNA: TGTGCCAGCAGTTTGTCGCCCGAGGGACACGAGCAGTACTTC
J: TRBJ2-7
size: NA
D: NA
V: TRBV27

CDR3: CASSQVQGSSPGELFF
DNA: TGCGCCAGCAGCCAAGTCCAAGGCTCTAGCCCCGGGGAGCTGTTTTTT
J: TRBJ2-2
size: few
D: NA
V: TRBV4-1

CDR3: CASSDQDTQYF
DNA: TGCGCCAGCAGTGACCAAGATACGCAGTATTTT
J: TRBJ2-3
size: NA
D: NA
V: TRBV10-1

CDR3: CSAGLALEQFF
DNA: TGCAGTGCTGGGCTAGCGCTTGAGCAGTTCTTC
J: TRBJ2-1
size: NA
D: NA
V: TRBV20-1

CDR3: CASSPDGTRRQTQYF
DNA: TGTGCCAGCAGTCCTGACGGGACTAGGAGGCAGACCCAGTACTTC
J: TRBJ2-5
size: NA
D: TRBD2
V: TRBV27

CDR3: CATSDVTGGGQPQHF
DNA: TGTGCCACCAGTGACGTGACAGGGGGGGGCCAGCCCCAGCATTTT
J: TRBJ1-5
size: NA
D: TRBD1
V: TRBV24-1

CDR3: CAIKTENSGNTIYF
DNA: TGTGCCATCAAGACGGAGAACTCTGGAAACACCATATATTTT
J: TRBJ1-3
size: few
D: NA
V: TRBV10-3

CDR3: CASSEEGGLAGVDANTGELFF
DNA: TGTGCCAGCAGTGAAGAAGGGGGACTAGCGGGAGTCGACGCGAACACCGGGGAGCTGTTTTTT
J: TRBJ2-2
size: NA
D: TRBD2
V: TRBV2

CDR3: CASSAHLAAPENEQFF
DNA: TGTGCCAGCAGCGCGCACCTAGCGGCCCCAGAGAATGAGCAGTTCTTC
J: TRBJ2-1
size: few
D: TRBD2
V: TRBV9

CDR3: CASSPLAGGEEQYF
DNA: TGTGCCAGCAGCCCTCTAGCGGGTGGGGAAGAGCAGTACTTC
J: TRBJ2-7
size: NA
D: TRBD2
V: TRBV7-9

CDR3: CASSGDQGGRNEQYF
DNA: TGTGCCAGCAGTGGCGACCAGGGCGGTCGGAACGAGCAGTACTTC
J: TRBJ2-7
size: few
D: NA
V: TRBV12-3/TRBV12-4

CDR3: CASSLGPAVLAYEQYF
DNA: TGTGCCAGCAGCTTGGGTCCAGCGGTGCTTGCCTACGAGCAGTACTTC
J: TRBJ2-7
size: NA
D: NA
V: TRBV5-5

CDR3: CASSPSGRENYNEQFF
DNA: TGTGCCAGCTCACCCTCTGGGCGGGAGAACTACAATGAGCAGTTCTTC
J: TRBJ2-1
size: many
D: TRBD2
V: TRBV18

CDR3: CSATDAFTEAFF
DNA: TGCAGTGCCACCGACGCGTTCACTGAAGCTTTCTTT
J: TRBJ1-1
size: few
D: NA
V: TRBV20-1

CDR3: CASSEFQGFNEQFF
DNA: TGTGCCAGCAGTGAATTTCAGGGGTTCAATGAGCAGTTCTTC
J: TRBJ2-1
size: few
D: NA
V: TRBV25-1

CDR3: CASSVEGSRTEAFF
DNA: TGCGCCAGCAGCGTCGAGGGGTCTAGGACTGAAGCTTTCTTT
J: TRBJ1-1
size: many
D: NA
V: TRBV5-1

CDR3: CASSNKDRPLGIDTQYF
DNA: TGCGCCAGCAGCAATAAGGACAGACCCTTAGGGATTGATACGCAGTATTTT
J: TRBJ2-3
size: NA
D: NA
V: TRBV5-1

CDR3: CASSFTREGLYNEQFF
DNA: TGTGCCAGCAGCTTTACTCGGGAGGGGTTATACAATGAGCAGTTCTTC
J: TRBJ2-1
size: few
D: TRBD2
V: TRBV7-8

CDR3: CSAGQGGGGAFF
DNA: TGCAGTGCTGGGCAGGGAGGCGGTGGGGCTTTCTTT
J: TRBJ1-1
size: NA
D: NA
V: TRBV20-1

CDR3: CASSLDRDVTEAFF
DNA: TGTGCCAGCAGCCTGGACAGGGATGTTACTGAAGCTTTCTTT
J: TRBJ1-1
size: few
D: TRBD1
V: TRBV11-3

CDR3: CASSPSSGRRKVTDTQYF
DNA: TGTGCCAGCAGTCCGTCTAGCGGGAGAAGGAAAGTCACAGATACGCAGTATTTT
J: TRBJ2-3
size: NA
D: TRBD2
V: TRBV27

CDR3: CSVGAGTSAYNEQFF
DNA: TGCAGCGTTGGAGCCGGGACTAGCGCCTACAATGAGCAGTTCTTC
J: TRBJ2-1
size: NA
D: TRBD2
V: TRBV29-1

CDR3: CASTFRQQYF
DNA: TGTGCCAGCACCTTCCGTCAGCAGTACTTC
J: TRBJ2-7
size: few
D: NA
V: TRBV5-7

CDR3: CASSLPRLAGNGYNEQFF
DNA: TGTGCCAGCAGCTTACCGAGACTAGCGGGAAACGGGTACAATGAGCAGTTCTTC
J: TRBJ2-1
size: NA
D: TRBD2
V: TRBV7-8

CDR3: CASSSDRTSGETQYF
DNA: TGTGCCAGCAGCTCAGACCGGACTAGCGGTGAGACCCAGTACTTC
J: TRBJ2-5
size: NA
D: TRBD2
V: TRBV7-8

CDR3: CASSLIGGGADTQYF
DNA: TGTGCCAGCAGTTTAATCGGCGGAGGGGCAGATACGCAGTATTTT
J: TRBJ2-3
size: few
D: NA
V: TRBV12-3/TRBV12-4

CDR3: CASSSPPGQGDFNTGELFF
DNA: TGTGCCAGCAGCTCGCCTCCTGGACAGGGGGATTTCAACACCGGGGAGCTGTTTTTT
J: TRBJ2-2
size: few
D: TRBD1
V: TRBV7-9

CDR3: CASSFTGLSHEQYF
DNA: TGTGCCAGCAGTTTTACAGGTCTCAGCCACGAGCAGTACTTC
J: TRBJ2-7
size: few
D: NA
V: TRBV28

CDR3: CASSEDRGLGNTIYF
DNA: TGTGCCAGCAGTGAGGATCGCGGATTGGGAAACACCATATATTTT
J: TRBJ1-3
size: few
D: NA
V: TRBV2

CDR3: CASSLVLDRAEAFF
DNA: TGTGCCAGCAGCTTAGTGCTGGACCGGGCTGAAGCTTTCTTT
J: TRBJ1-1
size: few
D: NA
V: TRBV7-2

CDR3: CSAGPGGGANTEAFF
DNA: TGCAGCGCCGGCCCCGGGGGAGGGGCGAACACTGAAGCTTTCTTT
J: TRBJ1-1
size: NA
D: NA
V: TRBV29-1

CDR3: CAISEPGRGSGGETQYF
DNA: TGTGCCATCAGTGAGCCGGGGAGGGGAAGTGGTGGAGAGACCCAGTACTTC
J: TRBJ2-5
size: few
D: TRBD2
V: TRBV10-3

CDR3: CSVDNLLDRGEQFF
DNA: TGCAGCGTTGACAACCTCCTCGACAGGGGTGAGCAGTTCTTC
J: TRBJ2-1
size: NA
D: TRBD1
V: TRBV29-1

CDR3: CASSLGAGYGQPQHF
DNA: TGCGCCAGCAGCTTGGGGGCAGGGTACGGTCAGCCCCAGCATTTT
J: TRBJ1-5
size: many
D: NA
V: TRBV5-1

CDR3: CSVIAPTGRTDTQYF
DNA: TGCAGCGTTATTGCGCCGACAGGGCGCACAGATACGCAGTATTTT
J: TRBJ2-3
size: NA
D: TRBD1
V: TRBV29-1

CDR3: CASSLVGQGCYEQYF
DNA: TGTGCCAGCAGCTTAGTGGGGCAGGGCTGCTACGAGCAGTACTTC
J: TRBJ2-7
size: NA
D: NA
V: TRBV7-8

CDR3: CASSYSSGQPYYEQYF
DNA: TGTGCCAGCAGTTACTCGTCCGGACAGCCATACTACGAGCAGTACTTC
J: TRBJ2-7
size: many
D: NA
V: TRBV6-5

CDR3: CASSFSRLSTGELFF
DNA: TGTGCCAGCAGCTTTAGCCGCCTTAGCACCGGGGAGCTGTTTTTT
J: TRBJ2-2
size: many
D: NA
V: TRBV7-8

CDR3: CASSPIAVSYNEQFF
DNA: TGTGCCAGCAGTCCGATAGCCGTTTCCTACAATGAGCAGTTCTTC
J: TRBJ2-1
size: many
D: NA
V: TRBV12-3/TRBV12-4

CDR3: CSAMVGTVNTEAFF
DNA: TGCAGTGCTATGGTGGGGACAGTGAACACTGAAGCTTTCTTT
J: TRBJ1-1
size: few
D: TRBD1
V: TRBV20-1

CDR3: CASSQVLREQFF
DNA: TGCGCCAGCAGCCAAGTTCTCCGTGAGCAGTTCTTC
J: TRBJ2-1
size: many
D: NA
V: TRBV4-1

CDR3: CASSPATNEKLFF
DNA: TGTGCCAGCAGCCCCGCAACTAATGAAAAACTGTTTTTT
J: TRBJ1-4
size: many
D: NA
V: TRBV27

CDR3: CASSALLQGIGGYTF
DNA: TGTGCCAGCAGTGCCCTGTTACAGGGGATCGGAGGCTACACCTTC
J: TRBJ1-2
size: few
D: TRBD1
V: TRBV6-1

CDR3: CASSPDRGQSYEQYF
DNA: TGCGCCAGCAGCCCGGACAGGGGACAGTCCTACGAGCAGTACTTC
J: TRBJ2-7
size: NA
D: TRBD1
V: TRBV5-1

CDR3: CSARDQAAGSIPDTQYF
DNA: TGCAGTGCTAGAGACCAAGCGGCGGGATCAATCCCAGATACGCAGTATTTT
J: TRBJ2-3
size: NA
D: NA
V: TRBV20-1

CDR3: CASGLVPREGDQETQYF
DNA: TGTGCTAGTGGTTTGGTTCCCCGGGAGGGTGACCAAGAGACCCAGTACTTC
J: TRBJ2-5
size: few
D: TRBD2
V: TRBV12-5

CDR3: CASSLSRGGRSNIQYF
DNA: TGTGCCAGCAGTTTATCGCGCGGGGGAAGATCGAACATTCAGTACTTC
J: TRBJ2-4
size: NA
D: TRBD2
V: TRBV27

CDR3: CASSLGTKETQYF
DNA: TGCGCCAGCAGCTTGGGGACCAAAGAGACCCAGTACTTC
J: TRBJ2-5
size: many
D: NA
V: TRBV7-2

CDR3: CSAGGNDYGYTF
DNA: TGCAGTGCGGGGGGAAACGACTATGGCTACACCTTC
J: TRBJ1-2
size: few
D: NA
V: TRBV20-1

CDR3: CASSSTYPDDPYEQYF
DNA: TGTGCCAGCAGCTCAACCTATCCAGACGACCCCTACGAGCAGTACTTC
J: TRBJ2-7
size: NA
D: NA
V: TRBV7-9

CDR3: CASSFRLAGGAGSYEQYF
DNA: TGCGCCAGCAGCTTCCGACTAGCGGGAGGTGCGGGCTCCTACGAGCAGTACTTC
J: TRBJ2-7
size: NA
D: TRBD2
V: TRBV5-1

CDR3: CASSLDRGGTDTQYF
DNA: TGTGCCAGCAGCTTAGACCGGGGAGGTACAGATACGCAGTATTTT
J: TRBJ2-3
size: many
D: NA
V: TRBV5-1

CDR3: CSARDKTGLAATDTQYF
DNA: TGCAGTGCTAGAGATAAGACGGGACTAGCGGCCACAGATACGCAGTATTTT
J: TRBJ2-3
size: many
D: TRBD2
V: TRBV20-1

CDR3: CSARASGRASYEQYF
DNA: TGCAGTGCTAGAGCTAGCGGGAGGGCCAGTTACGAGCAGTACTTC
J: TRBJ2-7
size: few
D: TRBD2
V: TRBV20-1